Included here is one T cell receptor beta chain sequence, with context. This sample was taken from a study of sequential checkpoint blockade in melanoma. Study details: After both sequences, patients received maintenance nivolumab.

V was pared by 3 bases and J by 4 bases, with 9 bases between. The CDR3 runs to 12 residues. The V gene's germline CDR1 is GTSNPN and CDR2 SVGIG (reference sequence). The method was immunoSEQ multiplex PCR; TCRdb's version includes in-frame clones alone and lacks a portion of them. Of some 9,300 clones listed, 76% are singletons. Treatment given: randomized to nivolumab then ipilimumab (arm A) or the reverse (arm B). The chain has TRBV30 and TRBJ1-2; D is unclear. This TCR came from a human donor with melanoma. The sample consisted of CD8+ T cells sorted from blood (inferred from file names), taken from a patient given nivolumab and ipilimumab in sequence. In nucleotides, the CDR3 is TGTGCCTGGAGGGAGGGAATCTATGGCTACACCTTC. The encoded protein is CAWREGIYGYTF.